This T cell receptor beta chain was sequenced in a study of T cell responses to AZD1222 COVID-19 vaccine. The CDR3 sequence is 13 residues long. CDR1 SGDLS and CDR2 YYNGEE come from the germline V gene. Trimming left V 3 bases short and J 0 bases short, with 1 base between. The protocol was immunoSEQ multiplex PCR, while the TCRdb copy is restricted to in-frame clones and leaves out a portion. This sample yields about 150,000 clones, of which about 92% are seen a single time; approximately 17% belongs to the top ten. This chain links TRBV9 with TRBJ2-6, with no clear D. Sample: peripheral blood, taken on day 0 of AZD1222 vaccination. This sequence was found in an adult in good health. CDR3: CASSASGANVLTF. In nucleotides, the CDR3 is TGTGCCAGCAGCGCCTCTGGGGCCAACGTCCTGACTTTC.